These T cell receptor beta chains were read from a single sample in a study of PD-1 blockade in classical Hodgkin lymphoma. This table comes from immunoSEQ multiplex PCR, and its TCRdb copy is limited to in-frame clones, with some not included. The sample carries 20,000 to 30,000 clones, about 90% recorded once. Sequencing was carried out using CD4+ T cells from blood. The source of these receptors is a human donor with classical Hodgkin lymphoma. Each CDR3 is given without its conserved first and last residue. Each record gives: J gene, clone size, V gene, CDR3 protein. Not all rows give a size; the values are once, few, many and, for expanded clones, a class.

j_gene: TRBJ2-2
abundance: NA
v_gene: TRBV19
CDR3aa: ASIQLAGGPGELF

j_gene: TRBJ1-3
abundance: NA
v_gene: TRBV28
CDR3aa: ASSRQGSSGNTIY

j_gene: TRBJ1-4
abundance: NA
v_gene: TRBV21-1
CDR3aa: ASSNADV

j_gene: TRBJ2-2
abundance: NA
v_gene: TRBV7-7
CDR3aa: ASSRGTSGVTGELF

j_gene: TRBJ2-7
abundance: NA
v_gene: TRBV29-1
CDR3aa: SARDSSYEQY

j_gene: TRBJ1-5
abundance: NA
v_gene: TRBV5-8
CDR3aa: ASSWGTEDQPQH

j_gene: TRBJ1-6
abundance: NA
v_gene: TRBV7-2
CDR3aa: ASSLAGYSSYNSPLH

j_gene: TRBJ1-5
abundance: NA
v_gene: TRBV29-1
CDR3aa: SVQGFSNQPQH

j_gene: TRBJ1-4
abundance: NA
v_gene: TRBV28
CDR3aa: ASSFADNEKLF

j_gene: TRBJ1-1
abundance: once
v_gene: TRBV10-3
CDR3aa: AISGDRVEAF

j_gene: TRBJ2-5
abundance: NA
v_gene: TRBV5-1
CDR3aa: ASSLILAGGKETQY

j_gene: TRBJ1-6
abundance: few
v_gene: TRBV27
CDR3aa: ASSLRDRIN

j_gene: TRBJ1-2
abundance: NA
v_gene: TRBV6-6
CDR3aa: ASSYTVGMHGYT

j_gene: TRBJ2-2
abundance: NA
v_gene: TRBV5-4
CDR3aa: ASSLEARGPMAGELF

j_gene: TRBJ2-7
abundance: once
v_gene: TRBV11-2
CDR3aa: ASSRRLSYEQY

j_gene: TRBJ2-3
abundance: NA
v_gene: TRBV2
CDR3aa: ASMSGWGTDTQY

j_gene: TRBJ2-2
abundance: NA
v_gene: TRBV7-2
CDR3aa: ASSLVGTRNTGELF

j_gene: TRBJ2-5
abundance: NA
v_gene: TRBV25-1
CDR3aa: ASSESYGGAEEETQY

j_gene: TRBJ2-7
abundance: once
v_gene: TRBV30
CDR3aa: AWTDSYEQY

j_gene: TRBJ1-4
abundance: NA
v_gene: TRBV9
CDR3aa: ASTSHGGTNEKLF

j_gene: TRBJ2-7
abundance: NA
v_gene: TRBV27
CDR3aa: ASSRDRGYEQY

j_gene: TRBJ2-6
abundance: NA
v_gene: TRBV18
CDR3aa: ASSPRGLSGANVLT

j_gene: TRBJ1-3
abundance: NA
v_gene: TRBV11-1
CDR3aa: ASSILGRNSGNTIY

j_gene: TRBJ1-4
abundance: NA
v_gene: TRBV19
CDR3aa: ASGTAGEKLF

j_gene: TRBJ2-3
abundance: NA
v_gene: TRBV11-2
CDR3aa: ASSFRGYSTDTQY

j_gene: TRBJ2-1
abundance: NA
v_gene: TRBV11-3
CDR3aa: ASSLAGGLASNEQF

j_gene: TRBJ1-2
abundance: NA
v_gene: TRBV19
CDR3aa: ASSTSYRGNYGYT

j_gene: TRBJ1-4
abundance: NA
v_gene: TRBV9
CDR3aa: ASSALSGPNEKLF

j_gene: TRBJ1-2
abundance: few
v_gene: TRBV6-1
CDR3aa: ASSEGSYWGYT

j_gene: TRBJ2-7
abundance: NA
v_gene: TRBV7-2
CDR3aa: ASSLVSGGTYEQY

j_gene: TRBJ2-5
abundance: NA
v_gene: TRBV29-1
CDR3aa: SVEGPLRWNQETQY

j_gene: NA
abundance: NA
v_gene: TRBV27
CDR3aa: ASSPAPQGSNVYEQY

j_gene: TRBJ2-1
abundance: once
v_gene: TRBV2
CDR3aa: ASSEAGGSYNEQF

j_gene: TRBJ2-3
abundance: NA
v_gene: TRBV11-3
CDR3aa: ASSFGTGSTDTQY

j_gene: TRBJ2-5
abundance: NA
v_gene: TRBV23-1
CDR3aa: ASSPLPLAGGRRSCETQY

j_gene: TRBJ1-1
abundance: NA
v_gene: TRBV7-9
CDR3aa: ASSLGWGSMNTEAF

j_gene: TRBJ1-1
abundance: NA
v_gene: TRBV6-5
CDR3aa: ASRPDRVTEAF

j_gene: TRBJ1-1
abundance: NA
v_gene: TRBV6-4
CDR3aa: ASSVERATEAF

j_gene: TRBJ2-7
abundance: NA
v_gene: TRBV7-6
CDR3aa: ASSLVGGYEQY

j_gene: TRBJ2-1
abundance: NA
v_gene: TRBV27
CDR3aa: ASSSTGQGNNEQF